This T cell receptor beta chain was sequenced in a study of identical twins. One entry per CDR3 protein, called by TCRdb with MiXCR from the 5' RACE reads. The sample shows around 550,000 distinct CDR3 sequences, 13% to 15% of them seen only once. This CDR3 is built from 14 residues. Germline-derived CDR1 and CDR2 are MNHEY and SVGAGI. The ends were cut back, 2 bases at V and 4 bases at J, with 11 bases in the middle. This clonotype was picked up a small number of times. Separately, the same data were catalogued under a study of yellow fever vaccine responses in identical twins.

This TCR derives from a woman between 18 and 29 years old in good health. V is TRBV6-5 and J is TRBJ1-1; D not resolved. Sequences were obtained from CD4+ T cells sorted from blood. The CDR3 DNA reads TGTGCCAGCAGTTACGGAGGTGAGGGCACTGAAGCTTTCTTT. It yields the protein CASSYGGEGTEAFF.